The table lists the clone carrying this T cell receptor (beta chain) with many counts. This entry comes from a study of Ad26.COV2.S vaccination and SARS-CoV-2 variants. Repertoires were generated with immunoSEQ multiplex PCR, while TCRdb's copy carries only in-frame clones and drops some. The sample has a few hundred thousand clones, about 92% seen once; the top ten hold roughly 3.9%. Treatment noted: roughly 20 received Ad26.COV2.S at low or high dose, single or two shots; about 5 received placebo; per-sample allocation not given. It was on day 63 after the first vaccine or placebo injection that samples were taken. The CDR3 is made up of 16 amino acids. CDR1 and CDR2 (germline): KGHSH, LQKENI. Trimming removed 3 bases from V and 3 bases from J; junction bases left unmatched: 7.

Here the sequenced sample was peripheral blood, taken in a trial of Ad26.COV2.S vaccine versus placebo. The V call is TRBV18, the J call TRBJ1-1, with 10 bases lining up with TRBD1. The TCR sequence derives from a person between 18 and 65 years old who received the Ad26.COV2.S COVID-19 vaccine or a placebo. The CDR3 nucleotides read TGTGCCAGCTCACCGCGTCCCGGGACAGGGGACACTGAAGCTTTCTTT. Encoded protein: CASSPRPGTGDTEAFF.